This TCR beta chain was documented in a study of shared clonotypes between healthy human individuals (dated by TCRdb to between 2020 and 2021). Turning to the overall study: The cohort included a few men and two women between 18 and 49 years of age. For each donor, three plates each were used for CD4 naive and CD4 memory, two plates were used for CD8 naive, and one plate was used for CD8 memory. Between about 0.85 and 10 billion PBMCs per donor were obtained by leukapheresis. To estimate repertoire size and how much clonotypes are shared between individuals, the study performed deep sequencing of blood TCR repertoires from a few healthy adults. Different laboratories and diverse techniques were used to prepare libraries and sequence TCR repertoires, to increase sequencing depth and limit assay-specific biases. Results and caveats for the whole study, not just this receptor: Naive subsets generally had larger estimated clonotype richness than memory subsets. Sampling was limited to blood, and TCR repertoires in tissue likely differ from TCR repertoires in blood. Because the study included only a small number of donors, the genetic and exposure-history diversity represented was limited. Incomplete sequencing was indicated by rarefaction of sorted-subset datasets, despite the large sequencing depth. Across several donors, approximately 5% of naive CD4, around 3.5% of naive CD8, 2% to 2.5% of memory CD4, and 0.4% of memory CD8 clonotypes were shared. Compared with non-shared clonotypes, the clonotypes found in all four sorted-subset donors had higher generation probabilities. Pairwise subsampling led to the expectation that sequencing depth would affect the degree of clonotype sharing among donors.

TCR CDR3 regions were amplified from genomic DNA by multiplex PCR using the deep immunoSEQ assay. Genomic DNA extracted from each cell subset was distributed evenly over all wells of several immunoSEQ 96-well plates, and each plate served as one replicate. For sorted subsets, approximately 200 ng of genomic DNA, equivalent to 25,000 to 35,000 T cell genomes, went into each replicate PCR. Purified libraries were quantified with a Qubit 3.0 fluorometer, sized on a Bioanalyzer 2100, and re-quantified with the KAPA Library Quantification kit. Each immunoSEQ 96-well plate was sequenced on its own single-read 150-cycle Illumina NextSeq 550 flow cell. As for the authors' bioinformatics: Because the immunoSEQ output included only junctional sequences and no quality scores, the filtering could not be the same as the filtering used for full-length reads. To assign V/J genes and CDR3, sequences were annotated against IMGT germline references using PyIR, a Python wrapper for IgBLAST v1.9. Reads with weak V/J assignments (E-value above 1e-6), missing CDR3, stop codons, out-of-frame junctions, or ambiguous translated residues were removed. A V3J clonotype was defined by an identical inferred V gene, J gene, and CDR3 amino acid sequence. The percentage overlap between two repertoires was calculated by dividing the number of shared unique clonotypes by the size of the smaller repertoire. RTK rarefaction, the Chao1 estimator, and Recon v2.1 estimates of unobserved clonotypes were used to assess repertoire richness. Generation probabilities were computed with OLGA for all TCRbeta clonotypes obtained by the gDNA method from a handful of donors. This is the immuneACCESS table as TCRdb keeps it, with only in-frame sequences that have V and J called. A part of the clones is gone; compared with another copy, unresolved V genes explain less than half, and the rest is unexplained. For V, J and clone size, that table is used; D and trimming come from the DNA. For this sample there are about 680,000 clones; approximately 79% appear just once. Approximately 1.8% of the sample comes from the top ten.

Healthy HIV-negative adults with no recently reported acute infections or vaccinations were included as donors. Every donor was a Caucasian adult residing in Nashville, Tennessee, USA. CD4+ T cells were enriched by magnetic negative selection, after which naive cells were positively selected on CD45RA and the negative fraction was taken as the memory subset. After blood collection by leukapheresis, PBMCs were isolated using Ficoll-Histopaque density gradient centrifugation and then cryopreserved in the vapor phase of liquid nitrogen. Purity and quantity of every magnetically sorted T cell population were checked by analytical flow cytometry. Each sorted fraction had its genomic DNA isolated and then quantified by UV absorbance on a Nanodrop 2000c. In the case of this clone: This receptor's antigen is unknown. Per-nucleotide qualities are absent, and no much larger clonotype sits a single base away.

CDR1 SGDLS and CDR2 YYNGEE were looked up in the germline V gene. The CDR3 runs 14 residues from the cysteine to the phenylalanine. Only the CDR3 part of the read is kept: 42 bases, read in frame from the first base. The junction shows trimming of 6 bases on V and 4 bases on J, plus 11 bases between the germline ends. The chain joins TRBV9 to TRBJ2-6, with the D gene not clear enough to name. The receptor's source is a woman aged 25 to 39 in good health. Sequencing used memory CD4+ T cells sorted from blood. The cell subset or site label on this specimen signifies: CD45RA-negative fraction. The bases read TGTGCCAGCACGCTACGCCCCGGGGCCAACGTCCTGACTTTC. Its translation reads: CASTLRPGANVLTF.